The entry that follows covers one TCR beta chain sequence. The data stem from a study of control samples from healthy donors and cancer patients. The table came from immunoSEQ multiplex PCR; TCRdb's copy has only in-frame clones and leaves some out. The sample consists of about 110,000 clones, about nine tenths of them appearing once. V lost 2 bases to trimming and J lost 0 bases, with 13 bases between them. This CDR3 contains 16 residues. In germline, CDR1 is LNHNV, CDR2 YYDKDF (reference sequence). Sequenced: blood. This TCR derives from a human donor in good health. The donor label of this sample is uncertain. The chain carries TRBV15 and TRBJ1-1; D perhaps matches TRBD1 (5 bases). Written as DNA, the CDR3 is TGTGCCACCAGCAGAAACCGGGACGGTCTGAACACTGAAGCTTTCTTT. This gives the protein CATSRNRDGLNTEAFF.